One sample yielded the 18 T cell receptor beta chains listed below, sequenced in a study of blood T cell repertoires in COVID-19. Sequenced by immunoSEQ multiplex PCR; TCRdb stores in-frame clones only, minus some. This table holds more than 95,000 clones, around 90% found once. The sample taken for sequencing was peripheral blood. The receptors come from a human donor in a cohort sampled during active COVID-19.

The chain carries TRBV10-3 and TRBJ2-4; D call uncertain. Germline CDR1 ENHRY, CDR2 SYGVKD. Trimming shortened V by 3 bases and J by 1 base, and 19 bases separated the two germline ends. The CDR3 is made up of 18 amino acids. This CDR3 is CAISERRSGDAAKNIQYF. CDR3 nucleotides: TGTGCCATCAGTGAAAGGCGCTCCGGAGACGCGGCCAAAAACATTCAGTACTTC.

The chain joins TRBV28 to TRBJ2-7; D might be TRBD1 (5 bases). The germline CDR1 and CDR2 sequences are MDHEN and SYDVKM. V gave up 10 bases and J gave up 1 base, with 11 bases separating them. This CDR3 contains 12 residues. DNA for the CDR3: TGTGCCACTCAGGGCCTTTCCTACGAGCAGTACTTC. Amino acid sequence: CATQGLSYEQYF.

The chain joins TRBV7-9 to TRBJ1-1; D gene uncertain. Deletions cut 4 bases from V and 0 bases from J, with 12 bases between. Germline V CDR1 and CDR2: SEHNR, FQNEAQ (reference sequence). The CDR3 is made up of 15 amino acids. DNA for the CDR3: TGTGCCAGCAGCTCCTTAAGACTGCTGAACACTGAAGCTTTCTTT. It yields the protein CASSSLRLLNTEAFF.

This clone was seen a single time. The junction departs from the called germline gene at one end, perhaps through a read error. The chain employs TRBV5-1 and TRBJ2-5; 8 nucleotides match TRBD2. CDR3 length equals 14 residues. Germline CDR1 is SGHRS and CDR2 is YFSETQ. The CDR3 bases are TGCGCCAGCAACTTGGGGACTAGGGAAGAGACCCAGTACTTC. Protein sequence: CASNLGTREETQYF.

This clone has a handful of counts. The V and J genes are TRBV28 and TRBJ1-5; D gene uncertain. V shed 2 bases and J shed 4 bases, with 15 bases lying between them. The CDR3 is 16 amino acids. CDR1 and CDR2 (germline): MDHEN, SYDVKM. Here the CDR3 DNA reads TGTGCCAGCAGTTTAGTATCGAAACTCCCGAATCAGCCCCAGCATTTT. Its protein product is CASSLVSKLPNQPQHF. The full variable domain, its missing parts supplied by reference TRBV28 and TRBJ1-5, is DVKVTQSSRYLVKRTGEKVFLECVQDMDHENMFWYRQDPGLGLRLIYFSYDVKMKEKGDIPEGYSVSREKKERFSLILESASTNQTSMYLCASSLVSKLPNQPQHFGDGTRLSIL.

The CDR3 here is CASSLAGALYNEQFF. The CDR3 DNA reads as TGTGCCAGCAGCTTAGCGGGAGCCCTCTACAATGAGCAGTTCTTC. The V call is TRBV7-9, the J call TRBJ2-1; a weak D match, TRBD2 (5 bases). The length of the CDR3 is 15 residues. Germline CDR1 reads SEHNR; CDR2 reads FQNEAQ (reference sequence). The V and J ends lost 0 bases and 3 bases respectively, with 9 bases between them.

The V and J genes are TRBV7-6 and TRBJ2-5; 7 nucleotides match TRBD2. V was clipped by 5 bases and J by 4 bases; unmatched bases: 4. CDR1 and CDR2 (germline): SGHVS, FNYEAQ. The CDR3 is made up of 13 amino acids. CDR3 nucleotides: TGTGCCAGCAGCCGGGGAGGGGCAGAGACCCAGTACTTC. It codes for CASSRGGAETQYF. The variable domain in full, with the rest retrieved from reference TRBV7-6 and TRBJ2-5, is GAGVSQSPRYKVTKRGQDVALRCDPISGHVSLYWYRQALGQGPEFLTYFNYEAQQDKSGLPNDRFSAERPEGSISTLTIQRTEQRDSAMYRCASSRGGAETQYFGPGTRLLVL.

This sequence joins TRBV6-5 and TRBJ2-3; D is possibly TRBD1 (5 bases). This CDR3 is built from 15 residues. Trimming removed 2 bases from V and 2 bases from J, with 11 bases in between. Germline V gives CDR1 MNHEY, CDR2 SVGAGI. The CDR3 here is CASSYGRQTTDTQYF. The CDR3 bases are TGTGCCAGCAGTTACGGGCGACAGACCACAGATACGCAGTATTTT.

This chain links TRBV28 with TRBJ1-1, with TRBD1 matching over 7 bases. This CDR3 spans 15 amino acids. Germline CDR1 reads MDHEN; CDR2 reads SYDVKM. Trimming cost V 3 bases and J 7 bases; bases outside gene matches: 11. CDR3 sequence: CASSFAAGTAREAFF. The CDR3 DNA reads as TGTGCCAGCAGTTTTGCCGCTGGGACAGCTCGTGAAGCTTTCTTT.

V gene TRBV5-4 combines with J gene TRBJ2-7; 7 bases align to TRBD1. With V trimmed by 3 bases and J by 4 bases, 7 bases remained unmatched. The germline CDR1 and CDR2 sequences are SGHNT and YYREEE (reference sequence). The CDR3 is 14 residues long. The CDR3 region is CASSSPDRRYEQYF. In DNA, the CDR3 is TGTGCCAGCAGCTCCCCGGACAGGAGGTACGAGCAGTACTTC.

This chain connects TRBV3-1 (or the pseudogene TRBV3-2) to TRBJ2-1; TRBD2 might be the D (5 bases). Germline assignment: CDR1 LGHDT and CDR2 YNNKEL (reference sequence). This CDR3 comprises 14 residues. Trimming removed 0 bases from V and 4 bases from J, with 7 bases in between. The CDR3 DNA sequence: TGTGCCAGCAGCCAAGAGGGCGGGTACAATGAGCAGTTCTTC. It codes for CASSQEGGYNEQFF.

This chain uses TRBV3-1 (or the pseudogene TRBV3-2) with TRBJ2-1; D is perhaps TRBD1 (6 bases). Germline lookup yields CDR1 LGHDT and CDR2 YNNKEL (reference sequence). CDR3 size: 15 residues. The V gene lost 3 bases and the J gene lost 0 bases, with 9 bases spanning the gap. DNA for the CDR3: TGTGCCAGCAGCCAGACAGGAAGCTCCTACAATGAGCAGTTCTTC. Its translation is CASSQTGSSYNEQFF.

The rearrangement joins TRBV19 to TRBJ1-3; D gene unclear. The V end lost 6 bases, the J end lost 2 bases, and 17 bases lay between the germline ends. CDR3 size: 16 residues. Germline V gene sequence: CDR1 LNHDA, CDR2 SQIVND (reference sequence). DNA for the CDR3: TGTGCCAGTAGACCTCCGGGGTGGACTCCTGGAAACACCATATATTTT. Translated: CASRPPGWTPGNTIYF.

The chain links TRBV28 to TRBJ2-3; D may be TRBD2 (5 bases). The CDR3 sequence is 11 residues long. Germline values: CDR1 MDHEN, CDR2 SYDVKM. V lost 2 bases to trimming and J lost 11 bases, with 8 bases between them. The CDR3 nucleotides read TGTGCCAGCAGTTTAGCGGGTGGGCAGTATTTT. This codes for CASSLAGGQYF.

The rearrangement joins TRBV4-1 to TRBJ2-7; 10 bases map to TRBD1. The V segment lost 5 bases and the J segment 6 bases; nucleotides outside the gene matches: 7. Germline V CDR1 and CDR2: MGHRA, YSYEKL. This CDR3 contains 14 residues. This CDR3 reads CASSLGQGWGEQYF. The CDR3 bases are TGCGCCAGCAGCTTGGGACAGGGGTGGGGCGAGCAGTACTTC.

The V gene is TRBV19, the J gene TRBJ2-1; the match to TRBD2 covers 13 bases. Germline-derived CDR1 and CDR2 are LNHDA and SQIVND (reference sequence). Trimming removed 6 bases from V and 7 bases from J; junction bases left unmatched: 3. CDR3 length: 14 residues. The CDR3 DNA is TGTGCCAGTAGGCAACTAGCGGGGGGGAATGAGCAGTTCTTC. Protein product: CASRQLAGGNEQFF.

V and J are TRBV19 and TRBJ2-7, with 9 positions matching TRBD2. The germline V gene has CDR1 LNHDA and CDR2 SQIVND (reference sequence). The CDR3 totals 15 residues. V was clipped by 9 bases and J by 2 bases; unmatched bases: 11. For the CDR3, the DNA is TGTGCCAGCCGCGGGGGGGCGGGAAACCCCTACGAGCAGTACTTC. This translates into CASRGGAGNPYEQYF.

The chain uses TRBV5-6 and TRBJ1-2, with no clear D. Trimming took 2 bases from V and 8 from J, leaving 10 bases between them. CDR3 length: 12 residues. Germline assignment: CDR1 SGHDT and CDR2 YYEEEE. The CDR3 loop reads CASSFTGLGYTF. The CDR3 bases are TGTGCCAGCAGCTTTACGGGTTTGGGCTACACCTTC.